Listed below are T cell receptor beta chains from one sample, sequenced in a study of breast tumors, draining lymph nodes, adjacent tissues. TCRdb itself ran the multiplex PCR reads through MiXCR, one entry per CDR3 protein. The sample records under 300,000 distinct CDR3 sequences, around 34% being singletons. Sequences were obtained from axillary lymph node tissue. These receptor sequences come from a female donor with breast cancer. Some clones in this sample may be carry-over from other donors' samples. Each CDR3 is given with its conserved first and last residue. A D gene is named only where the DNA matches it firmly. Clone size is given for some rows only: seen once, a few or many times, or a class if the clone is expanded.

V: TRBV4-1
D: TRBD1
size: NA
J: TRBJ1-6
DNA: TGCGCCAGCAGCCAAGAAGGGACAGGGTCTTCACCCCTCCACTTT
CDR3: CASSQEGTGSSPLHF

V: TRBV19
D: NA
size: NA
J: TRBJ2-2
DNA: TGTGCCAGTCAGAGGTCGGTCAACGCCGGGGAGCTGTTTTTT
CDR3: CASQRSVNAGELFF

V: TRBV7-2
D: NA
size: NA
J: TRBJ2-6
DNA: TGTGCCAGCAGCCCATCCGCCGGGACTGGGGCCAACGTCCTGACTTTC
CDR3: CASSPSAGTGANVLTF

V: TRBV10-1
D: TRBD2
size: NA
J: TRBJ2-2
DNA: TGCGCCAGCAGTGCGCTAGCGGGAGGGTTGAACACCGGGGAGCTGTTTTTT
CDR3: CASSALAGGLNTGELFF

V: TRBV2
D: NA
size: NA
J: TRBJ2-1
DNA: TGTGCCAGCAGATCCGTTACCTACAATGAGCAGTTCTTC
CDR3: CASRSVTYNEQFF

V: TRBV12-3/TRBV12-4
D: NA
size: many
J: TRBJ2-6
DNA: TGTGCCAGCAGTTTCAGGCGGGCGGGGGCCAACGTCCTGACTTTC
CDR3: CASSFRRAGANVLTF

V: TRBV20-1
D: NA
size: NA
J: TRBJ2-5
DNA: TGCAGTGCTCCCCGGGGCGAGACCCAGTCCTTC
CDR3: CSAPRGETQSF

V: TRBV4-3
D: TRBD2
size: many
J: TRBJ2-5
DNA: TGCGCCAGCAGCCAAGGGGCGGGGGAGCGGGAGACCCAGTACTTC
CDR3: CASSQGAGERETQYF

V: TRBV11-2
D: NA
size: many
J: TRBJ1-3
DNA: TGTGCCAGCAGCCTCTCCCCCGCGGGGGTTTCTGGAAACACCATATATTTT
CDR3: CASSLSPAGVSGNTIYF

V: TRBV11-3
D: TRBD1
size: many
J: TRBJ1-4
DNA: TGTGCCAGCAGCTTAGTACAGGGGCGGAAACTGTTTTTT
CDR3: CASSLVQGRKLFF

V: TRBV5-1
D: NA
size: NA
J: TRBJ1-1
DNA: TGCGCCAGCGGCTTGGGACATTCAGACACTGAAGCTTTCTTT
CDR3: CASGLGHSDTEAFF

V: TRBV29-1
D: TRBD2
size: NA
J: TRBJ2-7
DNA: TGCAGCGTAGCGGGAGGTGGTGAGCAGTACTTC
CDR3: CSVAGGGEQYF

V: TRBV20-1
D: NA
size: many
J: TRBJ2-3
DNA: TGCAGTGCTAGATGGGGGACGGATACGCAGTATTTT
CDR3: CSARWGTDTQYF

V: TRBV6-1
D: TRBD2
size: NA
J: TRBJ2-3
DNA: TGTGCCAGCAGCCCGACTAGCGGGGCTAACACAGATATGCAGTATTTT
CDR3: CASSPTSGANTDMQYF

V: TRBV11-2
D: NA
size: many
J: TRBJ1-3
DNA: TGTGCCAGCAGCTTAGATTGGAGCTCTGGAAACACCATATATTTT
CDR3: CASSLDWSSGNTIYF

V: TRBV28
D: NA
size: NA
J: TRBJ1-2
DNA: TGTGCCAGCAGTTTAAAGGGGACGCCGCCAAGCTATGGCTACACCTTC
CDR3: CASSLKGTPPSYGYTF

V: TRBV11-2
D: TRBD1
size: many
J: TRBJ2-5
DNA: TGTGCCAGCAGCCCTAGTACAGGGGCAAAGACCCAGTACTTC
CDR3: CASSPSTGAKTQYF

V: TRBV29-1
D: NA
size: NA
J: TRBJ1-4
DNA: TGCAGCGTTGCCTCGGGCCGCTATGAAAAACTGTTTTTT
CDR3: CSVASGRYEKLFF

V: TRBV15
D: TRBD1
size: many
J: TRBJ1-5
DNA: TGTGCCACCAGCAGAGATTGGGACAGGGATAGCAATCAGCCCCAGCATTTT
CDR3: CATSRDWDRDSNQPQHF

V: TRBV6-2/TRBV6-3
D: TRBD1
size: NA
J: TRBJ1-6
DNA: TGTGCCAGCGGCTTAGTCCCGGGACAGGGTTCGCCCTATAATTCACCCCTCCACTTT
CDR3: CASGLVPGQGSPYNSPLHF

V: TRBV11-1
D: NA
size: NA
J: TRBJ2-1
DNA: TGTGCCAGCAGCCCAGATGGGACTCGGGGGAATGAGCAGTTCTTC
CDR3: CASSPDGTRGNEQFF

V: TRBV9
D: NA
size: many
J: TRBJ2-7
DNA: TGTGCCAGCAGCGCCGACTCAGGAAAGTACTTC
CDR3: CASSADSGKYF

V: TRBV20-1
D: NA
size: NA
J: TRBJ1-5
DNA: TGCAGTGCTAGAGTTCTAGCGGGTCCAACCAATCAGCCCCAGCATTTT
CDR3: CSARVLAGPTNQPQHF

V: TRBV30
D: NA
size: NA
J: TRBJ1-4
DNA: TGTGCCTGGGCCACAGGAGGGGGTAGAGGTGCAACTAATGAAAAACTGTTTTTT
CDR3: CAWATGGGRGATNEKLFF

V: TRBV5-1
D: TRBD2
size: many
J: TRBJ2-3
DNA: TGCGCCAGCAGCTTGGCCGGGGGGAGGGTCGCAGATACGCAGTATTTT
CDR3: CASSLAGGRVADTQYF

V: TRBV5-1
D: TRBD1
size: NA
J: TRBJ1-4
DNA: TGCGCCAGCAGCTTGGAACAGGGGCCTAATGAAAAACTGTTTTTT
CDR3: CASSLEQGPNEKLFF

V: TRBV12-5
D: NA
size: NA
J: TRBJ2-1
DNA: TGTGCCAGCAGGCCCGGGGGCGATCTATATGAGCAGCTCTTC
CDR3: CASRPGGDLYEQLF

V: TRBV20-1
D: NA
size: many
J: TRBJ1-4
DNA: TGCAGTGCTACGATTTGGGGTAATGAAAAACTGTTTTTT
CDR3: CSATIWGNEKLFF

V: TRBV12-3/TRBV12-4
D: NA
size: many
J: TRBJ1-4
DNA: TGTGCCAGCAGTCCTCGGGGCCCTAATGAAAAACTGTTTTTT
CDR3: CASSPRGPNEKLFF

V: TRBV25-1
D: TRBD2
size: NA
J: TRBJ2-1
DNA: TGTGCCAGCAGTGAATTGGGACTAGGTTCCAACGAGCAGTTCTTC
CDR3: CASSELGLGSNEQFF

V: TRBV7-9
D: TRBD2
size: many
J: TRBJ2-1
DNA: TGTGCCAGCAGGCTAGCGGGGGGCCTATACAATGAGCAGTTCTTC
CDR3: CASRLAGGLYNEQFF

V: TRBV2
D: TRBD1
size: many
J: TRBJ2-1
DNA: TGTGCCAGCGACCGGGACAGGGTGGGCAATGAGCAGTTCTTC
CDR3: CASDRDRVGNEQFF

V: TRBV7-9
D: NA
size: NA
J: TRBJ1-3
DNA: TGTGCCAGCAGCTTCGGTGGGGAAAACATATATTTT
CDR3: CASSFGGENIYF

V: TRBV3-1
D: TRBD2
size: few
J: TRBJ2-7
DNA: TGTGCCAGCGGGTCGGCGGGAGCTGTGAACGAGCAGTACTTC
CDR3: CASGSAGAVNEQYF

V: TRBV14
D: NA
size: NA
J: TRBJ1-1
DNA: TGTGCCAGCAGAATAAGGGGAAACACTGAAGCTTTCTTT
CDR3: CASRIRGNTEAFF

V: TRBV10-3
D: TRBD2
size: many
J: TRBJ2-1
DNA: TGTGCCATCAGCGCACTAGCGGGAGTTCATGAGCAGTTCTTC
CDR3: CAISALAGVHEQFF

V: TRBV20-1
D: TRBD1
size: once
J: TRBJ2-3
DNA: TGCAGTGCTGGGAAACGGGACAGCACCACCACAGATACGCAGTATTTT
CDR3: CSAGKRDSTTTDTQYF

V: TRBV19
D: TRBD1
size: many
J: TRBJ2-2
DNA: TGTGCCAGTAGGCAGGGGGCGAGGACCGGGGAGCTGTTTTTT
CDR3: CASRQGARTGELFF

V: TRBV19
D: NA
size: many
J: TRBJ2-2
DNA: TGTGCCAGTAGTATAGACGGGGTTGCGAACACCGGGGAGCTGTTTTTT
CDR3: CASSIDGVANTGELFF

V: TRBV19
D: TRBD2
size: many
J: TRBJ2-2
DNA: TGTGCCAGTAGGGCTAGCGGGAGCACCGGGGAGCTGTTTTTT
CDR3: CASRASGSTGELFF

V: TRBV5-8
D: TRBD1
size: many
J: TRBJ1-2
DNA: TGTGCCAGCAGCTGGGCCAAGGGACAGGGGAACTATGGCTACACCTTC
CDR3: CASSWAKGQGNYGYTF

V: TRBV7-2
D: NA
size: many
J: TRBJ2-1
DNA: TGTGCCAGCAGCTTAGTCCCGCCCGGTGAGCAGTTCTTC
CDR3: CASSLVPPGEQFF

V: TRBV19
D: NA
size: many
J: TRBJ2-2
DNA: TGTGCCAGTAGCGCCCTGGGAGCCGCGAACACCGGGGAGCTGTTTTTT
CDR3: CASSALGAANTGELFF

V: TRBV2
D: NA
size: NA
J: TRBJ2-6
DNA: TGTGCCAGCAGTGATTTGGCGGGTTACTCTGGGGCCAACGTCCTGACTTTC
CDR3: CASSDLAGYSGANVLTF

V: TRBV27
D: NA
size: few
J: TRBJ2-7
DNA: TGTGCCAGCAGTTTTGTGGGGGACCGATCTTACGAGCAGTACTTC
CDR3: CASSFVGDRSYEQYF

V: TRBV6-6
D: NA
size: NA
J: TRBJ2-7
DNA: TGTGCCAGCAAGGAGGCGGGGGCGGGGGAGCAGTACTTC
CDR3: CASKEAGAGEQYF

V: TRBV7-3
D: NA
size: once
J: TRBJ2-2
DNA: TGTGCCAGCAGCTTAGGCTTAGCGCCGAACACCGGGGAGCTGTTTTTT
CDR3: CASSLGLAPNTGELFF